Each of the 19 T cell receptor beta chains below was sequenced from the same sample in a study of vaccination effects on CD4 cells after COVID-19 (dated 2022 in TCRdb). Their antigens are not known. Library creation used the immunoSEQ multiplex PCR assay. Held by TCRdb, this immuneACCESS table contains in-frame sequences only and omits some clones. Under half of the omission traces to an unresolved V gene where checked; the cause of the rest is unknown. In this sample the table shows about 79,000 clones, roughly 72% of which occur a single time. The biggest ten clones account for approximately 1.9% of the sample. In the ViraFEST assay, PBMC were stimulated with viral peptide pools, and antigen-specific CD4+ T cell clonotypes were then identified by expansion using TCR sequencing. After around 10 days of culture, CD4+ T cells were isolated with the EasySep CD4+ T cell isolation kit. The specimen comprised CD4+ T cells from PBMCs cultured with HCoV-229E spike peptides, sampled before COVID-19 vaccination. The cell subset or site label on this specimen signifies: HCoV-229E spike overlapping peptide pool stimulation. The origin of the receptors is a human donor who received a COVID-19 vaccine.

The chain couples TRBV7-2 to TRBJ2-4, with a tentative D call TRBD1 (5 bases). Trimming shortened V by 4 bases and J by 9 bases, and 16 bases separated the two germline ends. Germline values: CDR1 SGHTA, CDR2 FQGNSA. This CDR3 comprises 14 residues. The CDR3 bases are TGTGCCAGCAGCTCGGTTGGGGCTTCGGGCATTCAGTACTTC. Protein product: CASSSVGASGIQYF.

The chain recombines TRBV7-3 with TRBJ1-1; a possible D gene is TRBD1 (5 bases). V lost 2 bases and J lost 1, with 11 bases in between. The CDR3 has 15 amino acids. Germline CDR1 and CDR2: SGHTA and FQGTGA. The CDR3 sequence is CASSLGDSRNTEAFF. CDR3 DNA: TGTGCCAGCAGCTTAGGGGACTCAAGGAACACTGAAGCTTTCTTT.

The V gene is TRBV7-2, the J gene TRBJ1-2; D uncertain. Per germline, CDR1 SGHTA and CDR2 FQGNSA. The V and J ends lost 1 base and 7 bases respectively, with 10 bases between them. This CDR3 contains 13 residues. In DNA, the CDR3 is TGTGCCAGCAGCTTAGTTACGGGTCTTGGCTACACCTTC. This translates into CASSLVTGLGYTF.

Only one count was recorded for this clone. The chain carries TRBV30 and TRBJ1-5; D gene unclear. Trimming removed 2 bases from V and 0 bases from J, with 14 bases in between. Germline CDR1 reads GTSNPN; CDR2 reads SVGIG (reference sequence). There are 16 residues in the CDR3. Here the CDR3 DNA reads TGTGCCTGGAGTTTTAAGGGAACGGCTAGCAATCAGCCCCAGCATTTT. Translating it yields CAWSFKGTASNQPQHF.

The chain employs TRBV5-1 and TRBJ1-5; D ambiguous. V was cut by 0 bases and J by 1 base, with 11 bases left in between. CDR3 length equals 16 residues. The germline gives CDR1 SGHRS, CDR2 YFSETQ. CDR3 nucleotide sequence: TGCGCCAGCAGCTTGGGGACGGCAGGAAGCAATCAGCCCCAGCATTTT. Translated, it gives CASSLGTAGSNQPQHF. Supplemented by reference TRBV5-1 and TRBJ1-5, the full variable domain reads KAGVTQTPRYLIKTRGQQVTLSCSPISGHRSVSWYQQTPGQGLQFLFEYFSETQRNKGNFPGRFSGRQFSNSRSEMNVSTLELGDSALYLCASSLGTAGSNQPQHFGDGTRLSIL.

The V call is TRBV30, the J call TRBJ2-7; 8 nucleotides line up with TRBD1. CDR1 is GTSNPN and CDR2 is SVGIG in the germline V gene (reference sequence). Germline trimming cut 5 bases from V and 5 bases from J; bases unmatched to any gene: 11. CDR3 size: 14 residues. CDR3 DNA sequence: TGTGCCTGGCGACCCCCAGGGGGCAGGGACGAGCAGTACGTC. It encodes CAWRPPGGRDEQYV.

This clone was seen only once. J is TRBJ2-7 and V is TRBV28; 11 positions agree with TRBD1. Trimming removed 6 bases from V and 9 bases from J; junction bases left unmatched: 13. The length of the CDR3 is 15 residues. CDR1 and CDR2 (germline): MDHEN, SYDVKM. CDR3 in DNA: TGTGCCAGCAGCCGGAGCGGGACAGGGGGTCACGTGCAGTACGTC. Its protein product is CASSRSGTGGHVQYV.

J is TRBJ2-3 and V is TRBV7-2, with 10 bases identical to TRBD2. This CDR3 has 16 residues. V lost 5 bases and J lost 2; bases outside the gene matches: 7. Germline CDR1 SGHTA, CDR2 FQGNSA. This chain's CDR3 is CASSATLAGLTDTQYF. CDR3 sequence (DNA): TGTGCCAGCAGCGCGACACTAGCGGGGCTCACAGATACGCAGTATTTT.

J is TRBJ2-5 and V is TRBV11-2; 14 nucleotides match TRBD2. After removal of 5 bases from V and 3 bases from J, the junction contained 14 bases not matched to a gene. The CDR3 extends over 19 amino acids. Germline CDR1 reads SGHAT; CDR2 reads FQNNGV. In nucleotides, the CDR3 is TGTGCCAGCAGCCGACGAGGACTAGCGGGGGGACAGATAGAAGAGACCCAGTACTTC. The encoded protein is CASSRRGLAGGQIEETQYF. The full variable domain, with the rest looked up from reference TRBV11-2 and TRBJ2-5, is EAGVAQSPRYKIIEKRQSVAFWCNPISGHATLYWYQQILGQGPKLLIQFQNNGVVDDSQLPKDRFSAERLKGVDSTLKIQPAKLEDSAVYLCASSRRGLAGGQIEETQYFGPGTRLLVL.

This clone was picked up a small number of times. The chain joins TRBV6-2 or TRBV6-3 to TRBJ1-5; 8 bases are shared with TRBD1. The V gene's germline CDR1 is MNHEY and CDR2 SVGEGT. V lost 2 bases to trimming and J lost 7 bases; unmatched junction nucleotides: 4. This CDR3 comprises 14 residues. The CDR3, as DNA: TGTGCCAGCAGTTACGTGGACAGGGACCAGCCCCAGCATTTT. Residues: CASSYVDRDQPQHF.

The gene calls are TRBV30 and TRBJ1-4; D might be TRBD1 (5 bases). CDR1 is GTSNPN and CDR2 is SVGIG in the germline V gene (reference sequence). The CDR3 sequence is 15 residues long. Trimming stripped 0 bases from V and 8 bases from J, with 16 bases between. CDR3: CAWSVRARVGEKLFF. DNA for the CDR3: TGTGCCTGGAGTGTAAGGGCCAGGGTAGGAGAAAAACTGTTTTTT.

The V call is TRBV5-1, the J call TRBJ2-1; D is ambiguous. V was trimmed by 1 base and J by 4 bases, leaving 9 bases between them. CDR3 length: 14 amino acids. CDR1 is SGHRS, CDR2 YFSETQ, per germline. CDR3 amino acids: CASSLFPAYNEQFF. The CDR3 bases are TGCGCCAGCAGCTTGTTTCCGGCGTACAATGAGCAGTTCTTC.

The rearrangement uses TRBV5-8 and TRBJ2-1, with 7 bases lining up with TRBD1. CDR3 length: 15 amino acids. The V gene's germline CDR1 is SGHTS and CDR2 YDEGEE. J lost 6 bases, V lost 2 bases, and 8 bases had no gene match. The CDR3 nucleotides read TGTGCCAGCAGCTTCGTGAGGGGGCGGTCCAATGAGCAGTTCTTC. It specifies CASSFVRGRSNEQFF.

The chain uses TRBV20-1 and TRBJ1-5; D is ambiguous. V lost 3 bases, J lost 2 bases, and 11 bases lay in between. Germline CDR1 DFQATT, CDR2 SNEGSKA (reference sequence). The CDR3 sequence is 14 residues long. The CDR3 spells CSASTGWGNQPQHF. DNA of the CDR3: TGCAGTGCTAGTACGGGTTGGGGCAATCAGCCCCAGCATTTT.

This rearrangement joins TRBV23-1 to TRBJ2-7; a weak D match, TRBD2 (6 bases). TRBV23-1 is assigned to the ORF class and has an uncertain function. Trimming took 4 bases from V and 3 from J, leaving 13 bases between them. The CDR3 length is 14 residues. The CDR3 DNA reads as TGCGCCAGCAGTCCCCTAGGGCGGGACTACGAGCAGTACGTC. Protein sequence: CASSPLGRDYEQYV.

This clone was picked up a small number of times. V gene TRBV10-1 combines with J gene TRBJ2-3; D is unclear. The CDR3 runs 12 residues. Trimming cost V 6 bases and J 2 bases, with 6 bases left between them. Germline V lookup: CDR1 WNHNN, CDR2 SYGVQD (reference sequence). In DNA, the CDR3 is TGCGCCAGCAGCGATACCACAGATACGCAGTATTTT. This encodes CASSDTTDTQYF.

This sequence joins TRBV6-2 or TRBV6-3 and TRBJ2-1; 7 nucleotides agree with TRBD1. The CDR3 loop spans 17 amino acids. Germline CDR1 and CDR2: MNHEY and SVGEGT. The J segment lost 5 bases and the V segment lost 5 bases, leaving 15 bases of the junction unmatched. CDR3: CASSILDTGVNNNEQFF. In DNA form, the CDR3 reads TGTGCCAGCAGTATTCTTGACACAGGGGTTAACAACAATGAGCAGTTCTTC.

The V and J genes are TRBV4-2 and TRBJ2-6; maybe TRBD2 (5 bases). V dropped 7 bases and J dropped 2 bases, with 15 bases sitting between them. The CDR3 is 16 amino acids. Germline V gene data show CDR1 as LGHNA and CDR2 as YNFKEQ. The CDR3 DNA sequence: TGTGCCAGCACCTCAAGAGGGCAGGCTGGGGCCAACGTCCTGACTTTC. As protein: CASTSRGQAGANVLTF.

The gene calls are TRBV6-2 or TRBV6-3 and TRBJ2-1; 10 nucleotides match TRBD2. CDR1 is MNHEY, CDR2 SVGEGT, per germline. V shed 5 bases and J 7 bases; nucleotides not matched to a gene: 5. CDR3 length: 14 residues. CDR3 residues: CASSDILAGNEQFF. CDR3 in DNA: TGTGCCAGCAGTGACATACTAGCGGGGAATGAGCAGTTCTTC.